This paragraph covers one T cell receptor beta chain sequence. What it recognizes is unknown. The sample is drawn from a study of cytomegalovirus exposure and HLA in healthy donors. Findings and caveats of the study: Cytomegalovirus status, reportedly, was diagnosed with high specificity and sensitivity by the classifier.

PCR involved 60 Vbeta and 13 Jbeta primers. The data were produced by immunoSEQ multiplex PCR, yet TCRdb's version contains in-frame clones alone and is incomplete. The table has 150,000 to 200,000 clones, roughly 81% seen once. The germline gives CDR1 SGDLS, CDR2 YYNGEE. Deletions cut 2 bases from V and 0 bases from J, with 12 bases between. The CDR3 is made up of 17 amino acids. The clonotype was recovered from a girl aged 10 to 17 in good health and CMV-seropositive. Sequenced material: PBMCs. J is TRBJ1-6 and V is TRBV9, with D possibly being TRBD1 (6 bases). DNA of the CDR3: TGTGCCAGCAGCGTGGACAGCCAAAGCTCCTATAATTCACCCCTCCACTTT. Protein product: CASSVDSQSSYNSPLHF.